These T cell receptor beta chains were read from a single sample in a study of cytomegalovirus exposure and HLA in healthy donors. The assay was immunoSEQ multiplex PCR, and TCRdb's table has in-frame clones only and misses some. Here the sample spans around 150,000 clones, 60% to 80% being singletons. Sequencing was done on a sample of PBMCs. The receptors come from a woman aged 25-40 years in good health and CMV-seronegative. Both conserved end residues are part of each CDR3. The D gene is left open where the match is weak. Only some rows state a clone size, as once, few, many or a class for expanded clones.

>TRBJ2-3|TRBD2|-|TRBV7-6
TGTGCCAGCAGCTTAGGGTGGGCGGGGGGGACAGATACGCAGTATTTT
CASSLGWAGGTDTQYF
>TRBJ2-1|-|-|TRBV9
TGTGCCAGCAGAGACAGCCCTAGGGGTGAGCAGTTCTTC
CASRDSPRGEQFF
>TRBJ2-5|TRBD2|-|TRBV5-1
TGCGCCAGCAGCTTGACTAGCGGGGTAGAGACCCAGTACTTC
CASSLTSGVETQYF
>TRBJ1-4|-|-|TRBV27
TGTGCCAGCAGTTCCTTGCGGGGGGGCGCAGAAAAACTGTTTTTT
CASSSLRGGAEKLFF
>TRBJ2-1|-|-|TRBV4-1
TGCGCCAGCAGCCAAGATCAGGTAGTAAATGAGCAGTTCTTC
CASSQDQVVNEQFF
>TRBJ1-1|-|-|TRBV6-5
TGTGCCAGCAGTTCCACCGGGACAATGAACACTGAAGCTTTCTTT
CASSSTGTMNTEAFF
>TRBJ1-1|TRBD1|once|TRBV10-3
TGTGCCATCAGTGTTCAGGGGGCTATTTCTGAAGCTTTCTTT
CAISVQGAISEAFF
>TRBJ1-5|-|-|TRBV6-5
TGTGCCAGCAGTTCAGGGCGCAATCAGCCCCAGCATTTT
CASSSGRNQPQHF
>TRBJ1-5|-|-|TRBV23-1
TGCGCCAGCAGTCAAGATCTTCCCCCGGGTCAGCCCCAGCATTTT
CASSQDLPPGQPQHF
>TRBJ1-2|TRBD1|-|TRBV6-1
TGTGCCAGCAGTGGGACAGGAAGAGCTAACTATGGCTACACCTTC
CASSGTGRANYGYTF
>TRBJ2-7|TRBD2|-|TRBV4-3
TGCGCCAGCAGCCAAACCCGTAGACTAGCGGGGGGACCCTACGAGCAGTACTTC
CASSQTRRLAGGPYEQYF
>TRBJ2-7|TRBD1|-|TRBV5-1
TGCGCCAGCAGCTTGACGGGACAGGGTTACGAGCAGTACTTC
CASSLTGQGYEQYF
>TRBJ2-6|-|once|TRBV30
TGTGCCTGGAGTAAACAGGGGGCCAACGTCCTGACTTTC
CAWSKQGANVLTF
>TRBJ1-5|-|-|TRBV27
TGTGCCAGCAGTCTCTTGGCAGGGTCCAATCAGCCCCAGCATTTT
CASSLLAGSNQPQHF
>TRBJ2-3|TRBD1|-|TRBV4-1
TGCGCCAGCAGCCCTCATTCCACAGGGGAGAGCACAGATACGCAGTATTTT
CASSPHSTGESTDTQYF
>TRBJ1-6|-|-|TRBV25-1
TGTGCCAGCAGTGCCGGCAGGGGTAGGGATAATTCACCCCTCCACTTT
CASSAGRGRDNSPLHF
>TRBJ1-2|-|-|TRBV9
TGTGCCAGCAGCGTCGGAGTGGTTAATGGCTACACCTTC
CASSVGVVNGYTF
>TRBJ2-7|TRBD1|once|TRBV27
TGTGCCAGCAGTTCCACAGGGGAGCACTCCTACGAGCAGTACTTC
CASSSTGEHSYEQYF
>TRBJ2-1|TRBD1|few|TRBV6-6
TGTGCCAGCAGCCCCAGACAGGGAGCGCAGTTCTTC
CASSPRQGAQFF
>TRBJ2-1|TRBD2|-|TRBV13
TGTGCCAGCAGCCCCAGAGGACTAGCGGGGGGGCCGGATGAGCAGTTCTTC
CASSPRGLAGGPDEQFF
>TRBJ2-7|-|-|TRBV5-5
TGTGCCAGCAGCCGGGACGGAGGGACTTCGTCCGAGCAGTACTTC
CASSRDGGTSSEQYF
>TRBJ1-6|-|-|TRBV27
TGTGCCAGCAGTTTTGGGAGCTCCTATAATTCACCCCTCCACTTT
CASSFGSSYNSPLHF
>TRBJ2-5|TRBD1|-|TRBV7-9
TGTGCCAGCATGCAGACAGGGGTCCTAGAGACCCAGTACTTC
CASMQTGVLETQYF
>TRBJ1-5|TRBD1|-|TRBV6-5
TGTGCCAGCAGGACAGGGATCGGCAATCAGCCCCAGCATTTT
CASRTGIGNQPQHF
>TRBJ2-7|-|once|TRBV7-8
TGTGCCAGCAGCTTGAGAGGGGGCGAGCAGTACTTC
CASSLRGGEQYF
>TRBJ1-2|TRBD1|few|TRBV6-5
TGTGCCAGCAGTTACCTAGGGGGCGGTTATGGCTACACCTTC
CASSYLGGGYGYTF
>TRBJ1-1|-|-|TRBV2
TGTGCCAGCAGTCTTTACACTGAAGCTTTCTTT
CASSLYTEAFF
>TRBJ1-2|TRBD1|-|TRBV19
TGTGCCACCGGGGGACAGGCTATTAACTATGGCTACACCTTC
CATGGQAINYGYTF
>TRBJ1-3|-|-|TRBV7-8
TGTGCCAGCAGCTTAGGGGGGGAGGGGGGAAACACCATATATTTT
CASSLGGEGGNTIYF
>TRBJ2-3|TRBD2|-|TRBV27
TGTGCCAGCAGTTTCAATCCCGGGACTAGCGGGGGGTTGCGCACAGATACGCAGTATTTT
CASSFNPGTSGGLRTDTQYF
>TRBJ1-3|TRBD1|-|TRBV6-1
TGTGCCAGCAGTGAAAGCGGGACAGGGGGCGCGGGAAACACCATATATTTT
CASSESGTGGAGNTIYF
>TRBJ1-5|-|-|TRBV5-1
TGCGCCAGCAGCCTACCAAGCAATCAGCCCCAGCATTTT
CASSLPSNQPQHF
>TRBJ1-1|-|-|TRBV5-4
TGTGCCAGTCAGGGCCAAAGGGCTGAAGCTTTCTTT
CASQGQRAEAFF
>TRBJ1-1|-|-|TRBV18
TGTGCCAGCTCACCAAAGTTGCAGGGGCCAATGAACACTGAAGCTTTCTTT
CASSPKLQGPMNTEAFF
>TRBJ2-7|TRBD1|-|TRBV10-3
TGTGCCACCACTCGGGACAGGGGACCACTCTACGAGCAGTACTTC
CATTRDRGPLYEQYF
>TRBJ1-1|-|-|TRBV5-4
TGTGCCAGCAGCTTTTTGACAGGTACTTTCGTAATGAACACTGAAGCTTTCTTT
CASSFLTGTFVMNTEAFF
>TRBJ2-1|TRBD1|-|TRBV6-6
TGTGCCAGCAGTTATCGGGACAGGGGTTTCGATGAGCAGTTCTTC
CASSYRDRGFDEQFF
>TRBJ1-3|-|-|TRBV5-1
TGCGCCAGCAGCTTGGCGGAGGGTTTTACGCGAAACACCATATATTTT
CASSLAEGFTRNTIYF
>TRBJ2-7|TRBD1|-|TRBV13
TGTGCCAGCAGCTTCCTGACAGGGGGTAACTACGAGCAGTACTTC
CASSFLTGGNYEQYF
>TRBJ1-5|-|-|TRBV6-1
TGTGCCAGCAGGCTAGAGGAGCAGCCCCAGCATTTT
CASRLEEQPQHF
>TRBJ2-7|TRBD1|-|TRBV6-1
TGTGCCAGCAGTGAGGTGGGGACAGGGGAAACCTACGAGCAGTACTTC
CASSEVGTGETYEQYF
>TRBJ1-3|-|once|TRBV9
TGTGCCAGCAGCGTAGCGCCAGGGGGAAACACCATATATTTT
CASSVAPGGNTIYF
>TRBJ1-1|-|-|TRBV1
-
CTSSQPTRPVGSGAFF
>TRBJ2-7|TRBD1|-|TRBV4-1
TGCGCCAGCAGCCCCTTTATCGACAGGGGGACGTACGAGCAGTACTTC
CASSPFIDRGTYEQYF
>TRBJ1-5|-|few|TRBV5-4
TGTGCCAGCAGCTTTCAGGGTTATAATCAGCCCCAGCATTTT
CASSFQGYNQPQHF
>TRBJ1-2|TRBD1|-|TRBV4-3
TGCGCCAGCAGCCAAGACAGGGGGCCGTATGGCTACACCTTC
CASSQDRGPYGYTF
>TRBJ2-1|TRBD1|-|TRBV27
TGTGCCAGCAGTTTGCAGGGGGAAACCTACAATGAGCAGTTCTTC
CASSLQGETYNEQFF
>TRBJ2-3|TRBD2|-|TRBV7-6
TGTGCCAGCAGCTATAGACTAGCTACAGATACGCAGTATTTT
CASSYRLATDTQYF
>TRBJ1-4|TRBD1|few|TRBV28
TGTGCCAGCAGTTTGGGACAGCGGAATGAAAAACTGTTTTTT
CASSLGQRNEKLFF
>TRBJ2-2|TRBD2|-|TRBV27
TGTGCCAGCAGTTTAATAGCGGGGGGCACAATCACCGGGGAGCTGTTTTTT
CASSLIAGGTITGELFF
>TRBJ1-4|TRBD1|-|TRBV2
TGTGCCAGCACTCCACAGGGGATTAATGAAAAACTGTTTTTT
CASTPQGINEKLFF
>TRBJ2-7|-|-|TRBV4-1
TGCGCCAGCAGCCAGGGACTCCTCTACGAGCAGTACTTC
CASSQGLLYEQYF
>TRBJ2-3|-|-|TRBV4-1
TGCGCCAGCACAAAAGTGGGCATGGATACGCAGTATTTT
CASTKVGMDTQYF
>TRBJ1-1|-|few|TRBV4-1
TGCGCCAGCAGCCAAGATGGGAGGAACACTGAAGCTTTCTTT
CASSQDGRNTEAFF
>TRBJ1-6|-|once|TRBV5-6
TGTGCCAGCAGCTTGGAACAGGATTCACCCCTCCACTTT
CASSLEQDSPLHF
>TRBJ2-1|TRBD2|-|TRBV5-4
TGTGCCAGCAGCCTGGGACTAGCGGGTGGAGTAGAGCAGTTCTTC
CASSLGLAGGVEQFF
>TRBJ1-3|-|-|TRBV6-1
TGTGCCAGCAGTGAAGGAGGGTATCAAGGAAACACCATATATTTT
CASSEGGYQGNTIYF